The subject of this entry is one T cell receptor (beta chain). A few counts support this clone. What antigen it recognizes has not been identified. Base qualities are not recorded, but no much larger clone differs from it by a single base. The trim is 0 bases for V and 4 bases for J, with a gap of 10 bases between the germline ends. According to the germline V gene, CDR1 reads SGHRS and CDR2 reads YFSETQ. Including the terminal cysteine and phenylalanine, the CDR3 comprises 15 residues. Only the CDR3 part of the read is kept: 45 bases, read in frame from the first base. This entry belongs to a study of beta chain features in type 1 diabetes (dated by TCRdb to 2017 to 2018). Turning to the overall study: No differences in mean age, gender distribution, total cell number or subset yield were found between patients and healthy donors. Across all samples, approximately 98,000,000 sorted cells were examined, and cell number per subset correlated strongly with RNA yield. In the study, recently diagnosed type 1 diabetes patients and matched healthy donors were compared on the TCRB repertoires of their sorted circulating CD4+ T cell subsets. Regulatory and stem cell-like memory subsets were obtained from only 8 patients and about eight healthy donors, while naive and central memory subsets were obtained from all 28 donors. General conclusions and limits of the study: Type 1 diabetes patients showed a moderate but significant shortening of TCRB CDR3 length in all four CD4+ subsets. Naive, central memory and regulatory TCRB repertoires appeared more similar among patients than among healthy donors. PCR may preferentially amplify shorter templates, but because patient and control samples were amplified and corrected together, any resulting skew would affect both groups equally. Patients with type 1 diabetes made fewer insertions and deleted more nucleotides at VDJ recombination sites, implying thymic rearrangement abnormalities. HLA sub-analyses involved small numbers of individuals, so any influence of HLA type on TCRB rearrangement remained unresolved. Because cDNA rather than genomic DNA was sequenced, highly expressing activated cells could have been over-represented, although no difference in activation and CD3 levels was found between groups.

A single peripheral blood draw of approximately 0.11 L on average was collected from each donor into heparinised tubes. Using a panel that included CD45RO, CCR7, CD25, CD127, CD95 and CD27, naive, central memory, regulatory and stem cell-like memory CD4+ T cells were sorted on a BD FACSAria II. Purity was above 95% for every sorted population. PBMCs were separated immediately by Lymphoprep density gradient centrifugation and were stained directly, without being cultured. To minimize batch effects, samples were stained and sorted in pairs, one healthy donor with one patient per experiment. The entire isolated RNA was reverse transcribed using the High Capacity cDNA Reverse Transcription Kit, and thus expressed TCRB transcripts were sequenced. Deep immunoSEQ sequencing was performed on naive, central memory and regulatory T cell samples, with an average of around 3.5 million total reads per sample. After sorted cells were lysed in RLT buffer, RNA was extracted with DNase-treated RNeasy Micro or Mini kits, with the choice depending on cell number. Each cell subset was processed on its own to prevent cross-contamination, while patient and healthy donor samples were processed together. Using the immunoSEQ multiplex PCR, TCRB sequences were amplified from cDNA into 87-bp fragments spanning the CDR3 region. Sequencing of the amplicons was done on the Illumina HiSeq platform. Per the source publication's procedure: Synthetic template baselines were used to correct PCR bias computationally, reads within Hamming distance 2 were collapsed, and singletons that could not be merged were discarded. Reads were aligned against IMGT so that V, D and J genes, CDR3 length and insertions or deletions at six rearrangement sites could be assigned. Clonotype counts were normalized to sorted cell number within each subset before computing true diversity and Gini coefficients with the tcR R package. The overlap coefficient, calculated on TCRB nucleotide sequences, was used to quantify repertoire sharing. As a proxy for the pre-selection repertoire, out-of-frame TCRB sequences from naive cells were analyzed. TCRdb mirrors the immuneACCESS table, restricted to in-frame sequences. Some clones are absent from its copies; in checked studies, under half trace to an unresolved V gene, and the reason for the others is unknown. From that table come the V and J calls and clone size; the DNA was used to work out D and trimming. The sample yields approximately 340,000 clones; roughly 16% were counted once. Under 0.02% of the sample comes from the top ten.

Recombination joined TRBV5-1 with TRBJ1-4; no D gene call is confident. The clonotype comes from a woman aged 18 to 35 in good health. Source material: naive CD4+ T cells from blood. What this sample's cell subset or site label stands for: true naive CD4+ T cells. Here is the DNA: TGCGCCAGCAGCTTGGATGTCAGAAATAATGAAAAACTGTTTTTT. This encodes CASSLDVRNNEKLFF.